This T cell receptor (beta chain) appears in the sequencing data of a study of blood T cell repertoires in COVID-19. About the research overall: COVID-19 samples collected from the United States, Italy and Spain covered acute and convalescent phases. Sources were T cells, B-cell-depleted T cells, or PBMCs; the material itself was cDNA or gDNA.

Original data processing: How many nucleated cells were present was estimated from reference gene primer amplification. Some clones are missing from TCRdb's copy, which holds only in-frame ones; the method was immunoSEQ multiplex PCR. V, J and clone size were drawn from that table, and D and trimming were deduced from the DNA. The sample contains roughly 170,000 clones, more than 65% of which appear only once. Seattle-derived patients entered the study during active infection and were followed longitudinally. The CDR3 totals 20 residues. J gave up 5 bases and V 0 bases, and 17 bases lay outside the gene matches. Germline assignment: CDR1 KGHDR and CDR2 SFDVKD.

The sequencing input was peripheral blood. This sequence joins TRBV24-1 and TRBJ1-2; TRBD1 matches 10 bases. This receptor was taken from a woman aged 55-70 years with COVID-19, enrolled during active disease. The CDR3 region has the DNA TGTGCCACCAGTGATTTGCCATCCCAACACCATTGGACAGGGGGGTATGGCTACACCTTC. Translation gives CATSDLPSQHHWTGGYGYTF.